The 21 T cell receptor beta chains reported below all come from one sample, sequenced in a study of T cells in women clearing cervical HPV infection. TCRdb keeps only in-frame clones here, not all; method: immunoSEQ multiplex PCR. This table holds 40,000 or so clones. Sequencing was done on a sample of blood buffy coat. The receptor set was obtained from a woman aged 18 to 75 with a cervical HPV16 infection that either progressed to CIN3+ or cleared (not recorded which).

Notes on this clone: The read ends 3 residues shy of where the CDR3 ends; the end is completed using the germline J gene. The chain joins TRBV30 to TRBJ1-1; the D gene is possibly TRBD1 (5 bases). This CDR3 region has 12 residues. V was cut by 0 bases and J by 5 bases, with 7 bases left in between. Germline lookup yields CDR1 GTSNPN and CDR2 SVGIG (reference sequence). The sequenced CDR3 bases are TGTGCCTGGAGTGTCTCAGGGACTGAA. This encodes CAWSVSGTE. The entire CDR3 protein reads CAWSVSGTEAFF.

With regard to this clone: With the read ending 3 residues before the CDR3 end, the germline J gene is used to fill in that end. The rearrangement joins TRBV30 to TRBJ1-5; no clear D. V lost 0 bases, J lost 3 bases, and 6 bases lay in between. CDR3 length equals 13 residues. CDR1 is GTSNPN, CDR2 SVGIG, per germline (reference sequence). CDR3 region: CAWSVEANQPQHF. The CDR3 DNA, read in part, is TGTGCCTGGAGTGTAGAGGCCAATCAGCCC. Filled out from reference TRBV30 and TRBJ1-5, the complete variable domain reads SQTIHQWPATLVQPVGSPLSLECTVEGTSNPNLYWYRQAAGRGLQLLFYSVGIGQISSEVPQNLSASRPQDRQFILSSKKLLLSDSGFYLCAWSVEANQPQHFGDGTRLSIL.

A word on this clone: The observed sequence ends 3 residues before the CDR3 terminus, with the missing tail filled in from the germline J gene. The V call is TRBV7-2, the J call TRBJ2-3; D is perhaps TRBD1 (6 bases). The CDR3 loop spans 14 amino acids. CDR1 and CDR2 (germline): SGHTA, FQGNSA. CDR3 DNA (partial): TGTGCCAGCAGCTTAGCTGGACAGCAAGAGACG. It codes for CASSLAGQQET. The complete CDR3 protein is CASSLAGQQETQYF.

About this clone: The missing CDR3 end, 3 residues past where the read stops, is filled in from the germline J gene. This chain joins TRBV7-6 and TRBJ2-2, with TRBD1 matching over 9 bases. The CDR3 covers 16 residues. Germline assignment: CDR1 SGHVS and CDR2 FNYEAQ. Here the CDR3 reads CASSPWAGTGSEKLFF. The part of the CDR3 DNA that was read is TGTGCCAGCAGCCCTTGGGCCGGGACAGGGAGTGAAAAG.

As regards this clone: With the read ending 3 residues before the CDR3 end, the germline J gene is used to fill in that end. The chain carries TRBV4-2 and TRBJ1-1; D remains unclear. The V end was cut by 3 bases, the J end by 2 bases, with 4 bases between. Germline V gene lookup returns CDR1 LGHNA and CDR2 YNFKEQ. The CDR3 loop spans 12 amino acids. Here the CDR3 reads CASSQLNTEAFF. Incomplete CDR3 DNA: TGTGCCAGCAGCCAGCTAAACACTGAA.

As to this clone: The CDR3 goes on 3 residues after the read ends, and that part is filled in from the germline J gene. The chain has TRBV5-1 and TRBJ2-3, with 9 nucleotides matching TRBD1. This CDR3 has 15 residues. Germline assignment: CDR1 SGHRS and CDR2 YFSETQ. The CDR3 loop is CASSTGGANQETQYF. The sequenced CDR3 bases are TGCGCCAGCAGTACAGGGGGCGCAAACCAAGAGACG.

As for this clone: The sequence runs out 3 residues before the end of the CDR3; the remainder is reconstructed from the germline J gene. The chain employs TRBV5-4 and TRBJ1-6, with D perhaps matching TRBD1 (5 bases). The germline V gene encodes CDR1 SGHNT and CDR2 YYREEE (reference sequence). V gave up 2 bases and J gave up 10 bases, with 10 bases separating them. The CDR3 consists of 13 residues. CDR3 protein: CASSLGEQSPLHF. The sequenced CDR3 bases are TGTGCCAGCAGCTTAGGGGAGCAGTCACCC.

On this clone: The CDR3 end is not reached by the read, which stops 3 residues before it; the germline J gene fills it in. The rearrangement joins TRBV6-1 to TRBJ2-7, with D possibly being TRBD1 or TRBD2 (5 bases each). V lost 1 base, J lost 2 bases, and 9 bases lay in between. This CDR3 contains 14 residues. CDR1 is MNHNS, CDR2 SASEGT, per germline. CDR3 bases read: TGTGCCAGCAGTGAAGGAGGGGCCACCTACGAG. Protein: CASSEGGATYE. The full CDR3 reads CASSEGGATYEQYF.

To note about this clone: From the germline J gene comes the end of the CDR3, since the read stops 3 residues before it. V is TRBV19 and J is TRBJ1-2; 9 positions match TRBD1. Germline V gene data show CDR1 as LNHDA and CDR2 as SQIVND (reference sequence). The CDR3 is 14 residues long. V trimming: 4 bases; J trimming: 6 bases; junction bases outside the gene matches: 6. CDR3 DNA, as far as it was read: TGTGCCAGTAGTACTTGGACAGGGGTTGATGGC. It codes for CASSTWTGVDG. The full-length CDR3 reads as CASSTWTGVDGYTF.

In regard to this clone: The read is 3 residues too short to cover the CDR3 end, so that end is filled in from the germline J gene. The chain links TRBV11-2 to TRBJ2-7, with no clear D. Germline V CDR1 and CDR2: SGHAT, FQNNGV. V dropped 7 bases and J dropped 3 bases, with 10 bases sitting between them. The CDR3 sequence is 12 residues long. CDR3 in amino acids: CASTPSDYEQYF. The sequenced part of the CDR3 DNA is TGTGCCAGCACCCCCAGCGACTACGAG.

On this clone itself: The CDR3 is cut off 3 residues early in the read; its end comes from the germline J gene. The chain is built from TRBV7-8 and TRBJ1-5; a possible D gene is TRBD1 (6 bases). Trimming pared 5 bases from V and 1 base from J, leaving 12 bases between. This CDR3 has 15 amino acids. Looked up from germline, CDR1 is SGHVS and CDR2 is FQNEAQ. The covered CDR3 bases are TGTGCCAGCAGCACCCCAGGGGAAAGCAATCAGCCC. Amino acids: CASSTPGESNQP. The full CDR3 sequence reads CASSTPGESNQPQHF.

A remark on this clone: The read ends 3 residues early relative to the CDR3; the germline J gene fills the gap. V gene TRBV4-1 combines with J gene TRBJ2-3; 10 bases agree with TRBD2. The CDR3 extends over 18 amino acids. The junction had 10 bases not matched to a gene; V was cut back by 4 bases and J by 0 bases. Germline lookup yields CDR1 MGHRA and CDR2 YSYEKL. The CDR3 loop is CASSLVGTSGVSTDTQYF. The sequenced part of the CDR3 DNA is TGCGCCAGCAGCCTCGTCGGAACTAGCGGGGTTAGCACAGATACG.

A remark on this clone: Read coverage stops 3 residues before the CDR3 terminus; the germline J gene supplies the remainder. The chain combines TRBV24-1 with TRBJ2-7, with 7 bases fitting TRBD1. Losses at the gene ends were 4 bases for V and 6 bases for J; bases not matched to a gene: 8. Germline V gives CDR1 KGHDR, CDR2 SFDVKD. The CDR3 sequence is 14 residues long. The CDR3 protein is CATSDSQGISEQYF. The covered CDR3 bases are TGTGCCACCAGTGACTCACAGGGGATTAGCGAG.

For this clone: The DNA ends 3 residues before the CDR3 does, and the rest of the CDR3 is filled in from the germline J gene. This chain connects TRBV12-3 or TRBV12-4 to TRBJ2-3; D uncertain. The CDR3 contains 14 residues. The V end was cut by 1 base, the J end by 3 bases, with 8 bases between. Incomplete CDR3 DNA: TGTGCCAGCAGTTTAGTAAAAAGGACAGATACG. Residues: CASSLVKRTDT. The full CDR3 protein is CASSLVKRTDTQYF.

Worth noting for this clone: Relative to the germline gene, one junction end is altered; a read error may explain this. The CDR3 is cut off 3 residues early in the read; its end comes from the germline J gene. The chain uses TRBV4-2 and TRBJ2-3, with D perhaps TRBD1 (6 bases). Germline V CDR1 and CDR2: LGHNA, YNFKEQ. The CDR3 is made up of 15 amino acids. The covered CDR3 bases are TGCGCCAGCAGCCAACGAGGGGGAGCAACAGATACG. Protein sequence: CASSQRGGATDT. The whole CDR3 protein reads CASSQRGGATDTQYF.

With respect to this clone: The read comes to an end 3 residues before the CDR3 does, leaving the germline J gene to fill in the end. The rearrangement links TRBV20-1 to TRBJ1-2, with 9 nucleotides matching TRBD1. Germline CDR1 reads DFQATT; CDR2 reads SNEGSKA (reference sequence). Germline trimming cut 5 bases from V and 5 bases from J; bases unmatched to any gene: 6. The CDR3 sequence is 13 residues long. CDR3 DNA (partial): TGCAGTGCTTGGGACAGGGAAGAATATGGC. It yields the protein CSAWDREEYG. The entire CDR3 reads CSAWDREEYGYTF.

As regards this clone: At one end, the junction sequence differs from germline, possibly due to a read error. The missing CDR3 end, 3 residues past where the read stops, is filled in from the germline J gene. This specimen includes other DNA sequences encoding the same CDR3. The chain carries TRBV7-2 and TRBJ1-3; 9 nucleotides match TRBD1. There are 15 residues in the CDR3. Germline CDR1 and CDR2: SGHTA and FQGNSA. This CDR3 is CASSPRTGDRNTIYF. CDR3 DNA, as far as it was read: TGTGCCAGCAGCCCCAGGACAGGGGATCGAAACACG. Complete variable domain (other parts from reference TRBV7-2 and TRBJ1-3): GAGVSQSPSNKVTEKGKDVELRCDPISGHTALYWYRQSLGQGLEFLIYFQGNSAPDKSGLPSDRFSAERTGGSVSTLTIQRTQQEDSAVYLCASSPRTGDRNTIYFGEGSWLTVV.

As to this clone: Coverage ceases 3 residues before the CDR3 finishes, and the germline J gene fills in the end. The chain couples TRBV7-9 to TRBJ2-2, with D uncertain. Between the trimmed V and J ends, which lost 1 base and 6 bases, there was a span of 12 bases. The germline V gene has CDR1 SEHNR and CDR2 FQNEAQ (reference sequence). The CDR3 is 15 amino acids. The sequenced CDR3 bases are TGTGCCAGCAGCTTAGAGGCGGTGATGGCCGGGGAG. Its translation: CASSLEAVMAGE. The whole CDR3 is CASSLEAVMAGELFF.

Details on this clone: The missing CDR3 end, 3 residues past where the read stops, is filled in from the germline J gene. V gene TRBV11-3 combines with J gene TRBJ2-5, with 7 bases fitting TRBD1. Trimming cost V 2 bases and J 0 bases; bases outside gene matches: 3. CDR1 and CDR2 (germline): SGHNT, YENEEA. CDR3 length equals 15 residues. CDR3 DNA (partial): TGTGCCAGCAGCTTAAAACAGGGGTACCAAGAGACC. Its protein is CASSLKQGYQET. The full CDR3 protein reads CASSLKQGYQETQYF.

As for this clone: Read sequence stops 3 residues before the CDR3 end, and the germline J gene provides the missing end. The chain links TRBV30 to TRBJ2-5; a weak D match, TRBD2 (6 bases). From germline, CDR1 is GTSNPN and CDR2 SVGIG (reference sequence). V lost 0 bases and J 5 bases, leaving 16 bases between the germline ends. The CDR3 is 15 residues long. The CDR3 loop is CAWSVLDPAGETQYF. Partial CDR3 DNA: TGTGCCTGGAGTGTACTTGACCCTGCGGGGGAGACC.

As regards this clone: The CDR3 is cut off 3 residues early in the read; its end comes from the germline J gene. The gene calls are TRBV4-2 and TRBJ1-2, with 12 nucleotides matching TRBD1. This CDR3 spans 17 amino acids. J gave up 4 bases and V 4 bases, and 10 bases lay outside the gene matches. Germline V gene data show CDR1 as LGHNA and CDR2 as YNFKEQ. The CDR3 DNA, read in part, is TGTGCCAGCAGCCGTTCCGGGACAGGGGGCGCTCCCTATGGC. The encoded protein is CASSRSGTGGAPYG. The full CDR3 protein reads CASSRSGTGGAPYGYTF.